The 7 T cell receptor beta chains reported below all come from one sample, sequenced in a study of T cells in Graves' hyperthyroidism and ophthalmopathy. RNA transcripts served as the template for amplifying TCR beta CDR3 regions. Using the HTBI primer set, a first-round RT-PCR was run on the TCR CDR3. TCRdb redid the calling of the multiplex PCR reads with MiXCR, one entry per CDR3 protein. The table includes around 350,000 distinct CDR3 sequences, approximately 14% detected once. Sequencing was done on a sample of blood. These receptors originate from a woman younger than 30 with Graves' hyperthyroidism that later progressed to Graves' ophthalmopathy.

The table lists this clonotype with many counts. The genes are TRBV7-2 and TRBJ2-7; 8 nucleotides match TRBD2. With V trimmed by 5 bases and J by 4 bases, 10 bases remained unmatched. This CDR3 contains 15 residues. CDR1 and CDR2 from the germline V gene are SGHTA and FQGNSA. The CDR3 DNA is TGTGCCAGCAGCCAAGACGGGAGGGCCTTTTACGAGCAGTACTTC. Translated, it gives CASSQDGRAFYEQYF.

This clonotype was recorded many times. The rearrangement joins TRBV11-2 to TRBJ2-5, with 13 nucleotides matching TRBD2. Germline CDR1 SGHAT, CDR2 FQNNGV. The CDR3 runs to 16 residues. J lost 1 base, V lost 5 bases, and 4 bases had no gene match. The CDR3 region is CASSPWTSGSQETQYF. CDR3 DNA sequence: TGTGCCAGCAGCCCATGGACTAGCGGGAGCCAAGAGACCCAGTACTTC.

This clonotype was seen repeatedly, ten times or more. The CDR3 is CSAPTSGRGNEQYF. The CDR3, as DNA: TGCAGTGCCCCGACTAGCGGGAGAGGAAACGAGCAGTACTTC. J is TRBJ2-7 and V is TRBV20-1, with 12 nucleotides matching TRBD2. Germline CDR1 is DFQATT and CDR2 is SNEGSKA (reference sequence). This CDR3 contains 14 residues. With 6 bases clipped from V and 5 bases from J, the junction kept 8 bases outside the gene matches.

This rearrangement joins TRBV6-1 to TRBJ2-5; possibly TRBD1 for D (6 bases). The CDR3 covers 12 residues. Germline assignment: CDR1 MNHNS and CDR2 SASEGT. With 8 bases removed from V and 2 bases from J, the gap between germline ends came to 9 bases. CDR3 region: CASGQTQETQYF. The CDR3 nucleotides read TGTGCCAGCGGACAGACACAAGAGACCCAGTACTTC.

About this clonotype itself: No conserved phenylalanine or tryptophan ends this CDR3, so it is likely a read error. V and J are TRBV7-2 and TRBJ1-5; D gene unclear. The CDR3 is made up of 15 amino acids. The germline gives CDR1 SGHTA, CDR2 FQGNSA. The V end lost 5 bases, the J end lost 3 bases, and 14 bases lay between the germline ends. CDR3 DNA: TGTGCCAGCAGCCAAGATAGCCAGACCAATCAGCCCCAGCATTTA. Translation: CASSQDSQTNQPQHL.

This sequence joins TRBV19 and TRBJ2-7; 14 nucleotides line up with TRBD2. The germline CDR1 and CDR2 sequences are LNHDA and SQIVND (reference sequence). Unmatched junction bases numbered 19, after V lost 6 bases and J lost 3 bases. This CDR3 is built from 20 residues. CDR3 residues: CASRQPRGTSGRKFFYEQYF. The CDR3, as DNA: TGTGCCAGTAGACAACCTAGGGGGACTAGCGGGAGAAAATTTTTCTACGAGCAGTACTTC.

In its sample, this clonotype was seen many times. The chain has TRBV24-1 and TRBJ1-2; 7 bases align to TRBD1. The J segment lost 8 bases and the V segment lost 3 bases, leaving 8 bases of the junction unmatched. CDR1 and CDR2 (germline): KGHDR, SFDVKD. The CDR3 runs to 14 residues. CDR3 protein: CATSDIDREVGYTF. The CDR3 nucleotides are TGTGCCACCAGTGATATTGACAGGGAGGTAGGCTACACCTTC.